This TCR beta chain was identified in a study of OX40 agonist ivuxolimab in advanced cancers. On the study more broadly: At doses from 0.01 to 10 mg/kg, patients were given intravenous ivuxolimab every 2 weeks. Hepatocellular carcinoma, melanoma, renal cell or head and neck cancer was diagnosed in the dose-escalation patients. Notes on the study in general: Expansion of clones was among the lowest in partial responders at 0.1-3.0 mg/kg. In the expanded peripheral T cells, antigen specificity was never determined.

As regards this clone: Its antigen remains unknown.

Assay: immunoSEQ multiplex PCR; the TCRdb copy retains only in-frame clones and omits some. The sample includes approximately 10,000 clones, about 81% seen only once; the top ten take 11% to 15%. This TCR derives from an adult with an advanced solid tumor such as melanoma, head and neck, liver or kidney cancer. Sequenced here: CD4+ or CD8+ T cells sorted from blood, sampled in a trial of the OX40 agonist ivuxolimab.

The CDR3 nucleotides read TGTGCCAGCAGCCTAGGTTCCTCTGGAAACACCATATATTTT. Translating gives CASSLGSSGNTIYF. This chain connects TRBV7-8 to TRBJ1-3; D is uncertain. Trimming stripped 5 bases from V and 0 bases from J, with 8 bases between. CDR3 length: 14 residues. Germline CDR1 is SGHVS and CDR2 is FQNEAQ.